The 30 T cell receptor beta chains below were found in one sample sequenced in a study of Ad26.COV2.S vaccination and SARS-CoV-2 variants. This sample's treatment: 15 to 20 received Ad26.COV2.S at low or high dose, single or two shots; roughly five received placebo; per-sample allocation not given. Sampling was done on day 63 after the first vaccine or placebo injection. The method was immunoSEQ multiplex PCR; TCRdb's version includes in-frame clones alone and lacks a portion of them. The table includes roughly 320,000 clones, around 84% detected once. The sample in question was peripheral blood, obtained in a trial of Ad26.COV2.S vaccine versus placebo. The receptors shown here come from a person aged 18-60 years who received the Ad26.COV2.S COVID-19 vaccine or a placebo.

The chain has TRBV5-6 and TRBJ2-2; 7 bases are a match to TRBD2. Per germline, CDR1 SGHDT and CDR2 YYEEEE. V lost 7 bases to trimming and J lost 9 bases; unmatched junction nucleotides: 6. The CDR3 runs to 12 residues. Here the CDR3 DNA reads TGTGCCAGCTCGTGGGAGGGCCGGGAGCTGTTTTTT. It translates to CASSWEGRELFF.

The CDR3 protein is CASSLRGQGAYGANVLTF. CDR3 in DNA: TGTGCCAGCTCACTACGGGGACAGGGGGCTTATGGGGCCAACGTCCTGACTTTC. The V gene is TRBV18, the J gene TRBJ2-6; the match to TRBD1 covers 12 bases. The CDR3 consists of 18 residues. Germline V gene sequence: CDR1 KGHSH, CDR2 LQKENI. After removal of 4 bases from V and 3 bases from J, the junction contained 7 bases not matched to a gene. The full variable domain, rest sourced from reference TRBV18 and TRBJ2-6, is NAGVMQNPRHLVRRRGQEARLRCSPMKGHSHVYWYRQLPEEGLKFMVYLQKENIIDESGMPKERFSAEFPKEGPSILRIQQVVRGDSAAYFCASSLRGQGAYGANVLTFGAGSRLTVL.

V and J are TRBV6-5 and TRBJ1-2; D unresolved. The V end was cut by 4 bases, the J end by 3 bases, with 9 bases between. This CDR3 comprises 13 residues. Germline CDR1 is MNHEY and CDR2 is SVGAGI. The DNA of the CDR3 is TGTGCCAGCAGTTTTTCGTCACACTATGGCTACACCTTC. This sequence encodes CASSFSSHYGYTF.

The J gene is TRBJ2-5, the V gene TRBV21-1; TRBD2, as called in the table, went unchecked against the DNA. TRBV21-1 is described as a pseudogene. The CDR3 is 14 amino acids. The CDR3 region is CAIIRGGPEETQYF. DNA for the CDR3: TGTGCCATCATCCGGGGGGGTCCGGAGGAGACCCAGTACTTC.

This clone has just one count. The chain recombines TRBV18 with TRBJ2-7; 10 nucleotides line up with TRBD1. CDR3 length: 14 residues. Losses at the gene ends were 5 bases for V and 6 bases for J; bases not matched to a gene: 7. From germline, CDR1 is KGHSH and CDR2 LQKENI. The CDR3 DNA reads TGTGCCAGCTCAGCCGCCCGGGACAGGGGCGAGCAGTACTTC. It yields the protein CASSAARDRGEQYF.

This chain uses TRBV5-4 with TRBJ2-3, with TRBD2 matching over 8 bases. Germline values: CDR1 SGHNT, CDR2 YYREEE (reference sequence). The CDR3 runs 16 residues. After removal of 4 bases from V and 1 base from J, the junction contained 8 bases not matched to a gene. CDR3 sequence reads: CASSPGGVYGTDTQYF. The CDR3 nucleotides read TGTGCCAGCAGCCCGGGAGGGGTATACGGCACAGATACGCAGTATTTT.

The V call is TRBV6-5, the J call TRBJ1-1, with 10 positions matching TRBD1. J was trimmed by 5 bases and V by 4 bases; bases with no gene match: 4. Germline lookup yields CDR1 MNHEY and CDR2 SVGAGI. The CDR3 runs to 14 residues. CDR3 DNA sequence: TGTGCCAGCAGTTGGGACAGGGGCCCTACTGAAGCTTTCTTT. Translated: CASSWDRGPTEAFF.

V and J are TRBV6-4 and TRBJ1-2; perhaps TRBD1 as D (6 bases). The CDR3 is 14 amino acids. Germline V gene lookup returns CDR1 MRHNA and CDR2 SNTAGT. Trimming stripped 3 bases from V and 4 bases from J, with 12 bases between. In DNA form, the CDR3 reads TGTGCCAGCAGTGAATCGACAGGCGGCTATGGCTACACCTTC. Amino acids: CASSESTGGYGYTF.

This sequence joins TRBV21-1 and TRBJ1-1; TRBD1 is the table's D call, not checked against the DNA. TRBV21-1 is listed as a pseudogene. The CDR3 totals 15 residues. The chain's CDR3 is CASSTRDSRNTEAFF. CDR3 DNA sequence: TGTGCCAGCAGCACCAGGGACAGTCGGAACACTGAAGCTTTCTTT.

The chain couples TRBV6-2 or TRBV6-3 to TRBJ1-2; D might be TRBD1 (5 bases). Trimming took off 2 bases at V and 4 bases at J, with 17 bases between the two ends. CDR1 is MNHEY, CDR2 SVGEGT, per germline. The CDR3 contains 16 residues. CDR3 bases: TGTGCCAGCAGTTACCTAACAGGAACCGGGGGCTATGGCTACACCTTC. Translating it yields CASSYLTGTGGYGYTF.

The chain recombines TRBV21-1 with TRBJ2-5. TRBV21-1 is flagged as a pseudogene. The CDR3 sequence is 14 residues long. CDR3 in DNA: TGTGCCAGCAGCAAAGCCAGCCACCAAGAGACCCAGTACTTC. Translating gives CASSKASHQETQYF.

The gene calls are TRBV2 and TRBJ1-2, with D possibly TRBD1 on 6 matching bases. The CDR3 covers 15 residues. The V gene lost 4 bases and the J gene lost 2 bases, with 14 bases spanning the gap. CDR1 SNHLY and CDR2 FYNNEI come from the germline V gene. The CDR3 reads CASSGTALLNYGYTF. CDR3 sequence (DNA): TGTGCCAGCAGTGGGACAGCCCTCCTCAACTATGGCTACACCTTC. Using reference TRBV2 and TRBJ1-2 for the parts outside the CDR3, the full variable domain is EPEVTQTPSHQVTQMGQEVILRCVPISNHLYFYWYRQILGQKVEFLVSFYNNEISEKSEIFDDQFSVERPDGSNFTLKIRSTKLEDSAMYFCASSGTALLNYGYTFGSGTRLTVV.

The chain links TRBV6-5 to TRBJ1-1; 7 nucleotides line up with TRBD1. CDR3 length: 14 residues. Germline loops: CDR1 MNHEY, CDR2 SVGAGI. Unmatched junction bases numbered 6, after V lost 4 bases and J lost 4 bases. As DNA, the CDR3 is TGTGCCAGCAGTTTTAACAGGGGCGGCACTGAAGCTTTCTTT. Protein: CASSFNRGGTEAFF.

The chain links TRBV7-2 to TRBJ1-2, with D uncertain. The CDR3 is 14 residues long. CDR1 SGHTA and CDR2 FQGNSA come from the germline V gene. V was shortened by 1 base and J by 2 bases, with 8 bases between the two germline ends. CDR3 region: CASSLGLPNYGYTF. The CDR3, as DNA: TGTGCCAGCAGCTTAGGCCTTCCCAACTATGGCTACACCTTC. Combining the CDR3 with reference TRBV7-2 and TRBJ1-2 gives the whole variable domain GAGVSQSPSNKVTEKGKDVELRCDPISGHTALYWYRQSLGQGLEFLIYFQGNSAPDKSGLPSDRFSAERTGGSVSTLTIQRTQQEDSAVYLCASSLGLPNYGYTFGSGTRLTVV.

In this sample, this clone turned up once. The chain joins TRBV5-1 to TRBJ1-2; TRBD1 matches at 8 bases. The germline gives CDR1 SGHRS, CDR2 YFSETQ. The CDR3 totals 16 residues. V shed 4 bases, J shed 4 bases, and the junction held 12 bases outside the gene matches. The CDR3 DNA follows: TGCGCCAGCAGCCACCTCCAGGGGGCGCAGGGCTATGGCTACACCTTC. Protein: CASSHLQGAQGYGYTF.

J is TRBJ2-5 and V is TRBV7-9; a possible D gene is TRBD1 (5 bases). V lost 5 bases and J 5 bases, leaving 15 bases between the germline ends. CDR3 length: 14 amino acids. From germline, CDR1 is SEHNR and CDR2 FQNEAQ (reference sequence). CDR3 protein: CASSPGLPRETQYF. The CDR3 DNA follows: TGTGCCAGCAGCCCAGGGCTACCTAGGGAGACCCAGTACTTC.

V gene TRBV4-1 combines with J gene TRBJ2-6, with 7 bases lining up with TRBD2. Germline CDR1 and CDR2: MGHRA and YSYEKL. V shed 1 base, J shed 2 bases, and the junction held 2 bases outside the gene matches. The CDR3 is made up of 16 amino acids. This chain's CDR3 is CASSQVAGAGANVLTF. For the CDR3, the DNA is TGCGCCAGCAGCCAAGTGGCGGGGGCTGGGGCCAACGTCCTGACTTTC.

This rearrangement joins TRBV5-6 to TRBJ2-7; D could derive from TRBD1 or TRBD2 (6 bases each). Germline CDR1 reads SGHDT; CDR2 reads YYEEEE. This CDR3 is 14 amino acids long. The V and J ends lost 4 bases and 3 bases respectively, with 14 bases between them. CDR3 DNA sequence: TGTGCCAGCAGCCCCACGGGGGCTAGCTACGAGCAGTACTTC. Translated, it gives CASSPTGASYEQYF.

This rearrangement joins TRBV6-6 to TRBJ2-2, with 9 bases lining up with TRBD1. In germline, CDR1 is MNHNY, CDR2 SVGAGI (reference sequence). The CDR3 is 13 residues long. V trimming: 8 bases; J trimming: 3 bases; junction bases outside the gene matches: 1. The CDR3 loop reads CASRTGDTGELFF. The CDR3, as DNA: TGTGCCAGCCGGACAGGGGACACCGGGGAGCTGTTTTTT.

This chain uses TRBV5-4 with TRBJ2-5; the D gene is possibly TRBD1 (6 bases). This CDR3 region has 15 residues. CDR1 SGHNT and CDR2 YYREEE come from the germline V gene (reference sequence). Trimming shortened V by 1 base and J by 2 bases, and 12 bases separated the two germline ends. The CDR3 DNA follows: TGTGCCAGCAGCTTGCCACCGACAGGACAAGAGACCCAGTACTTC. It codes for CASSLPPTGQETQYF.

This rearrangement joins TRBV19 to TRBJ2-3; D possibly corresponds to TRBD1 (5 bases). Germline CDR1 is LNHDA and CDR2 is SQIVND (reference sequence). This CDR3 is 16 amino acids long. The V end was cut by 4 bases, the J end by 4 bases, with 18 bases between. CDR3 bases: TGTGCCAGTAGTAGTCCTCCAGGGTTACTCTCAGATACGCAGTATTTT. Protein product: CASSSPPGLLSDTQYF.

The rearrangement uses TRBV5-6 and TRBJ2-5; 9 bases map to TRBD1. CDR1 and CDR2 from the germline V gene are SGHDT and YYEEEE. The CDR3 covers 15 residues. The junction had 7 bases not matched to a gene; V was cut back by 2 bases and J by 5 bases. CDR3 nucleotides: TGTGCCAGCAGCTTAACAGGGGGCGGTAGGGAGACCCAGTACTTC. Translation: CASSLTGGGRETQYF.

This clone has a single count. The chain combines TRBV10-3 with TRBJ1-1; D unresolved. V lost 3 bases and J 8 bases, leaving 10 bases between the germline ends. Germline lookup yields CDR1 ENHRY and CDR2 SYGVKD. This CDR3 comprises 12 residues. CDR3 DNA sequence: TGTGCCATCAGTGATAACAGTCCAGAAGCTTTCTTT. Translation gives CAISDNSPEAFF.

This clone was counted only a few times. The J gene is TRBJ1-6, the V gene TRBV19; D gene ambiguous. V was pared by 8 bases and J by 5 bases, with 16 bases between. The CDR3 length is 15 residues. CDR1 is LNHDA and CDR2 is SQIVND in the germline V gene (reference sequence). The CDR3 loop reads CASRLRGTDNSPLHF. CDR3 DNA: TGTGCCAGTCGTTTACGCGGAACAGATAATTCACCCCTCCACTTT.

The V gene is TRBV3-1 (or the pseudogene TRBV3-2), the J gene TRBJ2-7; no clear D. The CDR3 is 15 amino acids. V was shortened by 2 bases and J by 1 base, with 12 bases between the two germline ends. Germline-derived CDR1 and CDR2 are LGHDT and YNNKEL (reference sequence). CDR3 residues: CASSQLNRRSYEQYF. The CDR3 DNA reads TGTGCCAGCAGCCAACTAAACAGACGATCCTACGAGCAGTACTTC.

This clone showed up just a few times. CDR3 region: CASSSKGAYQSPLHF. Here the CDR3 DNA reads TGTGCCAGCAGTTCCAAGGGAGCCTACCAATCACCCCTCCACTTT. The rearrangement uses TRBV27 and TRBJ1-6; D is undetermined. V was clipped by 4 bases and J by 10 bases, with 17 bases between them. Germline values: CDR1 MNHEY, CDR2 SMNVEV (reference sequence). The CDR3 is 15 residues long.

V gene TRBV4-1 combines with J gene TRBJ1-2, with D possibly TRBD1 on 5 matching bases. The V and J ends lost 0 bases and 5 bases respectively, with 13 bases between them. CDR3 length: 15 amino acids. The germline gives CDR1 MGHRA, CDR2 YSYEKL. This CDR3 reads CASSQETATVYGYTF. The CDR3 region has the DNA TGCGCCAGCAGCCAAGAAACGGCGACAGTGTATGGCTACACCTTC.

The CDR3 DNA reads as TGTGCCAGCAGCGTAGCTAGCGGGGCCGGGGCCGGGGAGCTGTTTTTT. Translation gives CASSVASGAGAGELFF. The V and J genes are TRBV9 and TRBJ2-2, with 9 positions matching TRBD2. The trim removed 0 bases at V and 6 bases at J, leaving 6 bases unmatched. The CDR3 consists of 16 residues. The germline V gene encodes CDR1 SGDLS and CDR2 YYNGEE. Looking up the rest from reference TRBV9 and TRBJ2-2 gives the full variable domain: DSGVTQTPKHLITATGQRVTLRCSPRSGDLSVYWYQQSLDQGLQFLIQYYNGEERAKGNILERFSAQQFPDLHSELNLSSLELGDSALYFCASSVASGAGAGELFFGEGSRLTVL.

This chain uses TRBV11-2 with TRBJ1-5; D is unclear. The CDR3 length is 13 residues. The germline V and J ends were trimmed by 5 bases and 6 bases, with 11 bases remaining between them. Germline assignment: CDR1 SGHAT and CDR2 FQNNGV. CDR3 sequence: CASSEAGSQPQHF. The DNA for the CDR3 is TGTGCCAGCAGCGAGGCGGGGAGTCAGCCCCAGCATTTT.

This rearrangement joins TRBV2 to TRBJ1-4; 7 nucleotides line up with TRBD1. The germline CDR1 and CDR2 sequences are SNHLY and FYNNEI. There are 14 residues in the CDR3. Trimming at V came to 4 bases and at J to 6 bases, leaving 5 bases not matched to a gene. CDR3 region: CASSAGGTDEKLFF. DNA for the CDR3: TGTGCCAGCAGTGCGGGCGGGACAGATGAAAAACTGTTTTTT.